Each of the 15 T cell receptor beta chains below was sequenced from the same sample in a study of blood T cell repertoires in COVID-19. Using immunoSEQ multiplex PCR, the repertoire was profiled, and TCRdb retains in-frame clones only, with some absent. Among some 170,000 clones listed, roughly 89% were seen once. The sequenced sample was peripheral blood. The source is a woman aged 70 to 79 with COVID-19, enrolled during active disease.

The J gene is TRBJ1-2, the V gene TRBV29-1; 8 bases line up with TRBD1. The V gene's germline CDR1 is SQVTM and CDR2 ANQGSEA. The CDR3 runs to 11 residues. The trim removed 7 bases at V and 8 bases at J, leaving 6 bases unmatched. The CDR3 DNA is TGCAGCGCCGACAGGGGAAGAGGCTACACCTTC. Amino acid sequence: CSADRGRGYTF.

The chain couples TRBV5-4 to TRBJ2-7; a possible D gene is TRBD1 (6 bases). Trimming left V 2 bases short and J 1 base short, with 16 bases between. This CDR3 spans 16 amino acids. CDR1 and CDR2 from the germline V gene are SGHNT and YYREEE (reference sequence). CDR3 DNA sequence: TGTGCCAGCAGCTTTTTCACTGTGACAGGTTCCTACGAGCAGTACTTC. It codes for CASSFFTVTGSYEQYF. Together with reference TRBV5-4 and TRBJ2-7, the CDR3 gives the full variable domain: ETGVTQSPTHLIKTRGQQVTLRCSSQSGHNTVSWYQQALGQGPQFIFQYYREEENGRGNFPPRFSGLQFPNYSSELNVNALELDDSALYLCASSFFTVTGSYEQYFGPGTRLTVT.

This clone was seen just once. The chain recombines TRBV7-2 with TRBJ2-7, with D tentatively TRBD2 (7 bases). This CDR3 comprises 15 residues. The germline CDR1 and CDR2 sequences are SGHTA and FQGNSA. Deletions cut 3 bases from V and 6 bases from J, with 18 bases between. The CDR3 sequence is CASSLQPRGGGEQYF. CDR3 coding DNA: TGTGCCAGCAGCTTGCAGCCGAGGGGGGGCGGCGAGCAGTACTTC.

The V gene is TRBV5-4, the J gene TRBJ2-7; 9 nucleotides align to TRBD1. The trim removed 0 bases at V and 2 bases at J, leaving 3 bases unmatched. The CDR3 runs to 15 residues. CDR1 is SGHNT, CDR2 YYREEE, per germline (reference sequence). The CDR3 protein is CASSLGDRDPYEQYF. DNA of the CDR3: TGTGCCAGCAGCTTGGGGGACAGGGATCCCTACGAGCAGTACTTC.

This clone appeared a few times. The CDR3 here is CASSQSNYGYTF. For the CDR3, the DNA is TGTGCCAGCAGCCAATCTAACTATGGCTACACCTTC. The gene calls are TRBV12-3 or TRBV12-4 and TRBJ1-2; D remains ambiguous. CDR3 length: 12 amino acids. V lost 6 bases and J lost 0, with 5 bases in between.

J is TRBJ1-5 and V is TRBV28; 10 bases match TRBD1. Germline-derived CDR1 and CDR2 are MDHEN and SYDVKM. The J segment lost 4 bases and the V segment lost 9 bases, leaving 6 bases of the junction unmatched. CDR3 length: 14 residues. The CDR3 reads CASQDRGINQPQHF. The CDR3 nucleotides read TGTGCCAGTCAGGACAGGGGGATTAATCAGCCCCAGCATTTT.

V and J are TRBV11-2 and TRBJ2-1, with 7 nucleotides matching TRBD2. The CDR3 covers 14 residues. J was trimmed by 10 bases and V by 2 bases; bases with no gene match: 8. CDR1 SGHAT and CDR2 FQNNGV come from the germline V gene. The CDR3 DNA reads TGTGCCAGCAGCTTACAGTTAAGAGCGGGAGAGCAGTTCTTC. Its protein product is CASSLQLRAGEQFF.

The CDR3 here is CASSQDLDREEKLFF. The CDR3 DNA is TGCGCCAGCAGCCAAGATCTGGACAGGGAAGAAAAACTGTTTTTT. V and J are TRBV4-1 and TRBJ1-4, with 8 bases that match TRBD1. This CDR3 contains 15 residues. Germline-derived CDR1 and CDR2 are MGHRA and YSYEKL. The junction had 5 bases not matched to a gene; V was cut back by 0 bases and J by 8 bases.

The V and J genes are TRBV3-1 (or the pseudogene TRBV3-2) and TRBJ1-3, with no clear D. V was clipped by 3 bases and J by 4 bases, with 13 bases between them. CDR1 LGHDT and CDR2 YNNKEL come from the germline V gene (reference sequence). The CDR3 loop spans 15 amino acids. CDR3: CASSHSTFAGNTIYF. In nucleotides, the CDR3 is TGTGCCAGCAGCCATTCTACGTTTGCCGGAAACACCATATATTTT.

This clone turned up a few times. This sequence joins TRBV4-1 and TRBJ2-5; 7 bases are shared with TRBD1. The V gene's germline CDR1 is MGHRA and CDR2 YSYEKL. The junction had 5 bases not matched to a gene; V was cut back by 3 bases and J by 4 bases. The CDR3 spans 14 residues. CDR3 sequence: CASSQIDRAETQYF. DNA of the CDR3: TGCGCCAGCAGCCAGATTGACAGGGCAGAGACCCAGTACTTC.

This sequence joins TRBV5-6 and TRBJ1-2; weak D call: TRBD1 (6 bases). This CDR3 contains 14 residues. Germline assignment: CDR1 SGHDT and CDR2 YYEEEE. With 1 base removed from V and 4 bases from J, the gap between germline ends came to 11 bases. CDR3 sequence reads: CASSLTGSSYGYTF. The DNA of the CDR3 is TGTGCCAGCAGCTTGACAGGGAGTTCCTATGGCTACACCTTC. Full variable domain (rest looked up from reference TRBV5-6 and TRBJ1-2): DAGVTQSPTHLIKTRGQQVTLRCSPKSGHDTVSWYQQALGQGPQFIFQYYEEEERQRGNFPDRFSGHQFPNYSSELNVNALLLGDSALYLCASSLTGSSYGYTFGSGTRLTVV.

The chain carries TRBV6-1 and TRBJ1-2, with 8 positions matching TRBD1. Germline loops: CDR1 MNHNS, CDR2 SASEGT. The CDR3 consists of 14 residues. Losses at the gene ends were 2 bases for V and 8 bases for J; bases not matched to a gene: 7. CDR3: CASSEPGQENGYTF. The DNA of the CDR3 is TGTGCCAGCAGTGAACCGGGACAGGAGAACGGCTACACCTTC.

The chain is built from TRBV27 and TRBJ2-6; no definite D call. This CDR3 is 13 amino acids long. CDR1 is MNHEY and CDR2 is SMNVEV in the germline V gene (reference sequence). Trimming cost V 6 bases and J 2 bases, with 5 bases left between them. The CDR3 DNA sequence: TGTGCCAGCAGCGCGGCTGGGGCCAACGTCCTGACTTTC. Its translation: CASSAAGANVLTF.

This chain joins TRBV10-3 and TRBJ1-5, with D possibly TRBD1 on 5 matching bases. Germline V gene sequence: CDR1 ENHRY, CDR2 SYGVKD. The CDR3 length is 17 residues. Between the trimmed V and J ends, which lost 4 bases and 6 bases, there was a span of 22 bases. As DNA, the CDR3 is TGTGCCATCAGTGGGGATTTCGCAACAGGTCGCGGTCAGCCCCAGCATTTT. It codes for CAISGDFATGRGQPQHF.

This sequence joins TRBV6-2 or TRBV6-3 and TRBJ1-5, with 9 bases lining up with TRBD1. This CDR3 is 15 amino acids long. The germline V gene has CDR1 MNHEY and CDR2 SVGEGT. Trimming at V came to 5 bases and at J to 1 base, leaving 3 bases not matched to a gene. CDR3 sequence reads: CASSRTGASNQPQHF. The DNA of the CDR3 is TGTGCCAGCAGTAGGACAGGGGCGAGCAATCAGCCCCAGCATTTT.